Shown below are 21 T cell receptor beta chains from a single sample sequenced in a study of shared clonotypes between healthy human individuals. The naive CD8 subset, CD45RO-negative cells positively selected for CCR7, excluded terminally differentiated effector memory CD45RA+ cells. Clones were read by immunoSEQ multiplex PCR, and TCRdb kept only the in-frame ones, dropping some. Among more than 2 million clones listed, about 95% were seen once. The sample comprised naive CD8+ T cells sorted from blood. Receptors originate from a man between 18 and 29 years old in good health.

CDR3 sequence: CASSQEGWGTEADTQYF. The CDR3 DNA sequence: TGCGCCAGCAGCCAAGAGGGGTGGGGGACTGAGGCAGATACGCAGTATTTT. The J gene is TRBJ2-3, the V gene TRBV4-3; D is perhaps TRBD2 (6 bases). The CDR3 totals 17 residues. Per the germline V gene, CDR1 is LGHNA and CDR2 is YSLEER. Trimming removed 0 bases at V and 4 bases at J, with 17 bases between.

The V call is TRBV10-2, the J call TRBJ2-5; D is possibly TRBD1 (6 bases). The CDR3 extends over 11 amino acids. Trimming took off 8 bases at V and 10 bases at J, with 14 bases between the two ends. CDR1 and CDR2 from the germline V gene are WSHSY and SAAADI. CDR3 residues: CASGPGGDQYF. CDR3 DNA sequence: TGCGCCAGCGGCCCTGGGGGCGACCAGTACTTC.

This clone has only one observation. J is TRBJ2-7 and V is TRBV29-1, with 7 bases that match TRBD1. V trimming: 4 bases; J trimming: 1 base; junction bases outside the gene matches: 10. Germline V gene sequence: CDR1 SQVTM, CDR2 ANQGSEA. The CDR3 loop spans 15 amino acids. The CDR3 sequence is CSVVSPGQISYEQYF. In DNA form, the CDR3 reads TGCAGCGTTGTATCGCCGGGACAGATATCCTACGAGCAGTACTTC.

DNA of the CDR3: TGTGCCAGCAGCCGGTTGGGCGCTAACAATGAGCAGTTCTTC. Protein: CASSRLGANNEQFF. This chain connects TRBV28 to TRBJ2-1; D uncertain. CDR3 length equals 14 residues. CDR1 is MDHEN, CDR2 SYDVKM, per germline. V shed 6 bases and J shed 5 bases, with 14 bases lying between them.

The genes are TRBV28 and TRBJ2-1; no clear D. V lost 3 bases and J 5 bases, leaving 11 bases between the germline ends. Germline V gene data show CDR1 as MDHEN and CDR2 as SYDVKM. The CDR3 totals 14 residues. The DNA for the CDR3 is TGTGCCAGCAGTTTTCTTGGGGTCCACAATGAGCAGTTCTTC. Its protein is CASSFLGVHNEQFF. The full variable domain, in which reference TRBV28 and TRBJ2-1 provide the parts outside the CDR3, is DVKVTQSSRYLVKRTGEKVFLECVQDMDHENMFWYRQDPGLGLRLIYFSYDVKMKEKGDIPEGYSVSREKKERFSLILESASTNQTSMYLCASSFLGVHNEQFFGPGTRLTVL.

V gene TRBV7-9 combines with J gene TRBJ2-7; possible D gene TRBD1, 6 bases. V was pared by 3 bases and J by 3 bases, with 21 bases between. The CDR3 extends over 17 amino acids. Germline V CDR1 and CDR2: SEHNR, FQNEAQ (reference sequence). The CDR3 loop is CASSFLLSETGYYEQYF. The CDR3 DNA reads TGTGCCAGCAGCTTCCTACTCTCCGAGACAGGATACTACGAGCAGTACTTC.

This chain's CDR3 is CASSAEGTSSYNEQFF. DNA for the CDR3: TGTGCCAGCAGCGCGGAGGGGACTAGCAGTTACAATGAGCAGTTCTTC. The chain joins TRBV9 to TRBJ2-1; 9 bases fit TRBD2. Germline V lookup: CDR1 SGDLS, CDR2 YYNGEE. V gave up 3 bases and J gave up 4 bases; unmatched junction bases: 8. The CDR3 length is 16 residues.

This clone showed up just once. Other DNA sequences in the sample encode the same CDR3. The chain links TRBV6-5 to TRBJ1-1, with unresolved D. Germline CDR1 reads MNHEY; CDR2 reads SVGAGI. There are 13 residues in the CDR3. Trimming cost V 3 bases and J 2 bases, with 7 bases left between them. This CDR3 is CASSYLGNTEAFF. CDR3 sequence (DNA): TGTGCCAGCAGTTATTTGGGAAACACTGAAGCTTTCTTT.

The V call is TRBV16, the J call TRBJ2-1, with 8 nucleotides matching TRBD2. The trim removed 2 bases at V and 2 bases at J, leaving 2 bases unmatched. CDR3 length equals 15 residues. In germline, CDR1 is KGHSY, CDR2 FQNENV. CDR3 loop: CASSQDGGAYNEQFF. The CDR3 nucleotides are TGTGCCAGCAGCCAAGACGGGGGGGCCTACAATGAGCAGTTCTTC.

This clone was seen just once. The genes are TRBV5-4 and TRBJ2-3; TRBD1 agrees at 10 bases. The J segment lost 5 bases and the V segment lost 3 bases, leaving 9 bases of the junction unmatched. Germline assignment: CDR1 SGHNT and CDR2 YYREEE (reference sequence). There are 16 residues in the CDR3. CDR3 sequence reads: CASSSPGTGVGDTQYF. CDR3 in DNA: TGTGCCAGCAGCTCCCCCGGGACAGGGGTAGGAGATACGCAGTATTTT. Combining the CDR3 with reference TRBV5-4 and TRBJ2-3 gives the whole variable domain ETGVTQSPTHLIKTRGQQVTLRCSSQSGHNTVSWYQQALGQGPQFIFQYYREEENGRGNFPPRFSGLQFPNYSSELNVNALELDDSALYLCASSSPGTGVGDTQYFGPGTRLTVL.

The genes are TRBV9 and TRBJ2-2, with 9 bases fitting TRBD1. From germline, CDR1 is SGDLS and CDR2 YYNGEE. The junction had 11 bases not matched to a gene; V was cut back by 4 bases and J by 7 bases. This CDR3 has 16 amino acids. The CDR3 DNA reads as TGTGCCAGCAGCACGCCGGGACAGGGCTTGTACGGGGAGCTGTTTTTT. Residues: CASSTPGQGLYGELFF.

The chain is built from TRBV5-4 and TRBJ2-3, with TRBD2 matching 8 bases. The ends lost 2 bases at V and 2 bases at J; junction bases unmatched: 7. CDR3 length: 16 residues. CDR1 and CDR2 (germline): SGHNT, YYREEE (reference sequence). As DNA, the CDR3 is TGTGCCAGCAGCTTTGGGGGACTAGTTTTCACAGATACGCAGTATTTT. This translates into CASSFGGLVFTDTQYF.

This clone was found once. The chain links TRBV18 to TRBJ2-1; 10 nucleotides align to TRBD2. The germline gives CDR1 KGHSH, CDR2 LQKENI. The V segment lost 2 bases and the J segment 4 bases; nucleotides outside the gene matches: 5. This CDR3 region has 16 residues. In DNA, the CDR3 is TGTGCCAGCTCACCAGAAGGACTAGCGGTTTACAATGAGCAGTTCTTC. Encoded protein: CASSPEGLAVYNEQFF.

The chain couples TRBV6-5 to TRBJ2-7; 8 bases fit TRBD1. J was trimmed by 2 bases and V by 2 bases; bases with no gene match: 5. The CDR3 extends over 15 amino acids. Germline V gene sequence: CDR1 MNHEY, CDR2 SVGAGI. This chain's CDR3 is CASSYGPDRAYEQYF. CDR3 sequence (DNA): TGTGCCAGCAGTTACGGGCCGGACAGGGCCTACGAGCAGTACTTC.

The DNA for the CDR3 is TGTGCCAGCAGCTTAGTACCTGGGGGCGAGTACGAGCAGTACTTC. Its protein product is CASSLVPGGEYEQYF. The rearrangement joins TRBV11-2 to TRBJ2-7; perhaps TRBD1 as D (6 bases). The germline V and J ends were trimmed by 1 base and 4 bases, with 14 bases remaining between them. This CDR3 has 15 amino acids. Germline V gene data show CDR1 as SGHAT and CDR2 as FQNNGV.

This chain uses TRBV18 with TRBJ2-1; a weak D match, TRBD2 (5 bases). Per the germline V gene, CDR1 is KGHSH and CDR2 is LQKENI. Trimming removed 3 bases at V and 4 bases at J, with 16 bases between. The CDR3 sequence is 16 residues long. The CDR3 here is CASSPLAAEVYNEQFF. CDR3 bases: TGTGCCAGCTCACCTTTAGCAGCGGAGGTGTACAATGAGCAGTTCTTC.

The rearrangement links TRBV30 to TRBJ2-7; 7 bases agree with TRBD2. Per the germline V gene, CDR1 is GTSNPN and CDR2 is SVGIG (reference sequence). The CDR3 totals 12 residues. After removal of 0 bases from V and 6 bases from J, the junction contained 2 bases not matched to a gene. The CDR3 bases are TGTGCCTGGAGTGTAACTAGCGCCGAGCAGTACTTC. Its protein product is CAWSVTSAEQYF.

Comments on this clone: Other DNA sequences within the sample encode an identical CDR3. The CDR3 DNA is TGTGCCAGCAGGGGAGGGGGGGCCTACGAGCAGTACTTC. Translation gives CASRGGGAYEQYF. The rearrangement uses TRBV28 and TRBJ2-7, with D possibly matching TRBD2 (7 bases). CDR1 is MDHEN, CDR2 SYDVKM, per germline. The germline V and J ends were trimmed by 6 bases and 2 bases, with 11 bases remaining between them. CDR3 size: 13 residues.

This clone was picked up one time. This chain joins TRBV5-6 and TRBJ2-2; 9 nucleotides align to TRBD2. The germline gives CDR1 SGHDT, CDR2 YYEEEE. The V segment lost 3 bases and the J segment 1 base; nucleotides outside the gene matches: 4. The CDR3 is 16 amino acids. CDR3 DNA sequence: TGTGCCAGCAGCTACGATAGCGGGGGGAACACCGGGGAGCTGTTTTTT. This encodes CASSYDSGGNTGELFF.

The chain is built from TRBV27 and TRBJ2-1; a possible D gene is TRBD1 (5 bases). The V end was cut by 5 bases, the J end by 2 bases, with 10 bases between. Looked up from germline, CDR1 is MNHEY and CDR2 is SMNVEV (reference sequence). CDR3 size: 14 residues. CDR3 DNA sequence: TGTGCCAGCAGTGTACAACAGGCCTACAATGAGCAGTTCTTC. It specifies CASSVQQAYNEQFF.

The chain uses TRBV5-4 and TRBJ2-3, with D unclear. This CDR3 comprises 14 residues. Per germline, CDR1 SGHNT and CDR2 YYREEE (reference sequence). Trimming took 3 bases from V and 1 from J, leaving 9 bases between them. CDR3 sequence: CASSYDLGTDTQYF. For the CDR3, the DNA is TGTGCCAGCAGCTACGATCTTGGCACAGATACGCAGTATTTT.